This T cell receptor beta chain was retrieved from a study of cytomegalovirus exposure and HLA in healthy donors (dated by TCRdb to about 2017). In terms of the full investigation: According to a later analysis, the 120 or so validation repertoires were produced on the same platform as the approximately 690 repertoires of the first cohort. The study was designed to test whether signatures of past pathogen exposure could be identified by cataloging public T cell receptors. A separate validation cohort of roughly 110 different subjects was used in addition to the roughly 700-subject first cohort. High-throughput TCR immunosequencing, statistical association of individual TCRs with disease status, and machine learning were combined to predict cytomegalovirus infection status. Here is what the overall study found, with its caveats: Cytomegalovirus status was reported to be diagnosed by the classifier with high specificity and sensitivity in both the original and validation cohorts. Of the cluster scores, roughly 93% were above 0 in a later analysis, which found that TCRs clustered in the first cohort also tended to co-occur in the 95 to 150 validation repertoires. The authors suggested that the approach could potentially be generalized to other disease states and immunological phenotypes. In vitro tests confirmed that a few of the cytomegalovirus-associated TCR beta chains recognize cytomegalovirus antigens. A later analysis lacked HLA typing for the validation cohort, so it scored co-occurrence in that cohort across all 120 or so repertoires. Across donors, most TCR sequences were observed very rarely, whereas some public TCRs were present in many individuals. A total of 150 to 200 TCR beta chains were listed by the study as associated with cytomegalovirus.

Points on this clone: This receptor's antigen is unknown. No much larger clonotype is one base removed from it; base qualities were not supplied.

Donors formed part of the validation cohort, which comprised 120 or so subjects and was distinct from the first cohort of 670 or so subjects. Library method: the immunoSEQ multiplex PCR assay. For the original study's pipeline: To diagnose cytomegalovirus status from the catalog of TCR beta chain sequences, a statistical classification framework was built. The source is immuneACCESS, and TCRdb retained only in-frame sequences with V and J called. Part of the clones is not carried over; for the studies checked, unresolved V genes explain less than half of this, and the remainder is unexplained. D and trimming come from the DNA, and the V and J calls and clone size come from that table. The sample table lists approximately 300,000 clones, 75% to 90% of them with a count of one. 0.84% of the sample comes from the top ten. Measured from the cysteine to the phenylalanine, the CDR3 is 16 residues long. Just CDR3 DNA is preserved here, 48 bases in frame from base 1. As encoded in the germline V gene, CDR1 is SGDLS while CDR2 is YYNGEE. The germline V and J ends show losses of 0 bases and 7 bases respectively, and no gene match explains 12 bases of the junction.

The sequence links TRBV9 to TRBJ1-2; 7 bases in the middle match TRBD1. Sequencing was carried out using PBMCs. This TCR was sampled from a woman aged 18-29 years in good health and CMV-seronegative. The nucleotide sequence reads TGTGCCAGCAGCGTAGAGGGACAGCCTTCAAAGGGTGGCTACACCTTC. Translation gives CASSVEGQPSKGGYTF. Supplemented by the reference TRBV9 and TRBJ1-2 proteins around the CDR3, the complete variable domain is DSGVTQTPKHLITATGQRVTLRCSPRSGDLSVYWYQQSLDQGLQFLIQYYNGEERAKGNILERFSAQQFPDLHSELNLSSLELGDSALYFCASSVEGQPSKGGYTFGSGTRLTVV.